The 15 T cell receptor beta chains presented below share a single source sample, sequenced in a study of blood T cell repertoires in COVID-19. This table comes from immunoSEQ multiplex PCR, and its TCRdb copy is limited to in-frame clones, with some not included. The table includes about 110,000 clones, approximately 87% detected once. Sequencing input: peripheral blood. The receptors come from a woman aged 45 to 65 with acute or convalescent COVID-19.

The chain links TRBV30 to TRBJ1-1; 7 bases agree with TRBD1. V trimming: 2 bases; J trimming: 5 bases; junction bases outside the gene matches: 5. The CDR3 extends over 13 amino acids. Germline lookup yields CDR1 GTSNPN and CDR2 SVGIG (reference sequence). CDR3 region: CAWSPDRDTEAFF. CDR3 sequence (DNA): TGTGCCTGGAGTCCAGACAGGGATACTGAAGCTTTCTTT.

V gene TRBV10-2 combines with J gene TRBJ1-3; TRBD1 matches 7 bases. Germline V lookup: CDR1 WSHSY, CDR2 SAAADI. The CDR3 runs to 15 residues. J was trimmed by 1 base and V by 5 bases; bases with no gene match: 5. CDR3: CASSRNRGSGNTIYF. In DNA, the CDR3 is TGCGCCAGCAGTAGAAACAGGGGATCTGGAAACACCATATATTTT.

V is TRBV6-5 and J is TRBJ1-4, with 9 bases matching TRBD1. The CDR3 totals 14 residues. With V trimmed by 6 bases and J by 8 bases, 7 bases remained unmatched. The V gene's germline CDR1 is MNHEY and CDR2 SVGAGI. CDR3 sequence reads: CASRTGGAGEKLFF. As DNA, the CDR3 is TGTGCCAGCAGAACAGGGGGCGCCGGCGAAAAACTGTTTTTT.

This sequence joins TRBV28 and TRBJ2-7; TRBD1 aligns across 10 bases. J gave up 5 bases and V 7 bases, and 8 bases lay outside the gene matches. Germline CDR1 is MDHEN and CDR2 is SYDVKM. The CDR3 has 14 residues. CDR3 nucleotides: TGTGCCAGCAACGTGGGACAGGGGATGAACGAGCAGTACTTC. It yields the protein CASNVGQGMNEQYF.

In regard to this clone: The junction differs from germline at one of its ends, possibly a read error. CDR3 loop: CASSRNRDRYYFF. CDR3 in DNA: TGTGCCAGCAGCCGCAACCGGGACAGATACTACTTCTTC. The rearrangement links TRBV12-3 or TRBV12-4 to TRBJ1-2; 7 bases fit TRBD1. The CDR3 contains 13 residues.

The V and J genes are TRBV6-5 and TRBJ1-6; possible D gene TRBD1, 5 bases. V shed 7 bases and J shed 5 bases, with 9 bases lying between them. The CDR3 is 13 residues long. The V gene's germline CDR1 is MNHEY and CDR2 SVGAGI. The DNA for the CDR3 is TGTGCCAGCACAGGGCTGAATAATTCACCCCTCCACTTT. It is translated as CASTGLNNSPLHF.

This clone was recorded once. The gene calls are TRBV9 and TRBJ1-2; D is uncertain. The CDR3 has 14 residues. Germline loops: CDR1 SGDLS, CDR2 YYNGEE. Trimming left V 1 base short and J 8 bases short, with 15 bases between. CDR3 sequence (DNA): TGTGCCAGCAGCGTATCTCCCACAGCTGGAGGCTACACCTTC. Its translation is CASSVSPTAGGYTF.

The chain carries TRBV30 and TRBJ2-7, with TRBD2 matching 7 bases. CDR1 is GTSNPN, CDR2 SVGIG, per germline (reference sequence). The trim removed 5 bases at V and 4 bases at J, leaving 11 bases unmatched. This CDR3 spans 14 amino acids. The CDR3 loop reads CAWGTGGKVYEQYF. Here the CDR3 DNA reads TGTGCCTGGGGTACGGGGGGAAAGGTATACGAGCAGTACTTC.

The chain is built from TRBV29-1 and TRBJ2-2; 9 nucleotides line up with TRBD1. The CDR3 consists of 13 residues. V dropped 4 bases and J dropped 5; count of bases not matched to a gene: 2. CDR1 is SQVTM and CDR2 is ANQGSEA in the germline V gene. CDR3 residues: CSVGDRGTGELFF. The CDR3 DNA follows: TGCAGCGTTGGAGACAGGGGGACCGGGGAGCTGTTTTTT.

The chain links TRBV11-1 to TRBJ1-1; D gene uncertain. The germline gives CDR1 SGHAT, CDR2 FQDESV (reference sequence). There are 14 residues in the CDR3. Trimming shortened V by 5 bases and J by 5 bases, and 15 bases separated the two germline ends. As DNA, the CDR3 is TGTGCCAGCAGCCGGCGGGTCGGGGTTACTGAAGCTTTCTTT. Encoded protein: CASSRRVGVTEAFF.

The chain recombines TRBV11-2 with TRBJ2-5, with D maybe TRBD2 (6 bases). V was trimmed by 7 bases and J by 0 bases, leaving 18 bases between them. This CDR3 has 16 amino acids. Germline V gene lookup returns CDR1 SGHAT and CDR2 FQNNGV. CDR3 coding DNA: TGTGCCAGCAATACGGGTCTTGGGGGGTACCAAGAGACCCAGTACTTC. Protein product: CASNTGLGGYQETQYF.

The rearrangement uses TRBV5-1 and TRBJ2-7; D may be TRBD1 (7 bases). The CDR3 spans 16 residues. Trimming stripped 4 bases from V and 2 bases from J, with 19 bases between. CDR1 SGHRS and CDR2 YFSETQ come from the germline V gene. In nucleotides, the CDR3 is TGCGCCAGCAGCCTTTTTGGGGGGACAGAAGCCTACGAGCAGTACTTC. Translation gives CASSLFGGTEAYEQYF.

This rearrangement joins TRBV12-3 or TRBV12-4 to TRBJ2-1; no definite D call. The CDR3 has 11 amino acids. Trimming stripped 7 bases from V and 5 bases from J, with 6 bases between. The CDR3 here is CASNINNEQFF. The CDR3 nucleotides read TGTGCCAGCAACATAAACAATGAGCAGTTCTTC.

The chain carries TRBV15 and TRBJ2-2, with 7 positions matching TRBD2. The CDR3 extends over 16 amino acids. The J segment lost 3 bases and the V segment lost 3 bases, leaving 7 bases of the junction unmatched. Looked up from germline, CDR1 is LNHNV and CDR2 is YYDKDF (reference sequence). CDR3 DNA sequence: TGTGCCACCAGCAGGGGGGGGACTTCCTACACCGGGGAGCTGTTTTTT. Protein sequence: CATSRGGTSYTGELFF.

This chain joins TRBV3-1 (or the pseudogene TRBV3-2) and TRBJ1-4; 8 positions agree with TRBD1. CDR3 length equals 15 residues. V shed 4 bases, J shed 8 bases, and the junction held 9 bases outside the gene matches. Germline values: CDR1 LGHDT, CDR2 YNNKEL (reference sequence). As DNA, the CDR3 is TGTGCCAGCAGCCGACTTGGACAGGGCGGGGAAAAACTGTTTTTT. It encodes CASSRLGQGGEKLFF.